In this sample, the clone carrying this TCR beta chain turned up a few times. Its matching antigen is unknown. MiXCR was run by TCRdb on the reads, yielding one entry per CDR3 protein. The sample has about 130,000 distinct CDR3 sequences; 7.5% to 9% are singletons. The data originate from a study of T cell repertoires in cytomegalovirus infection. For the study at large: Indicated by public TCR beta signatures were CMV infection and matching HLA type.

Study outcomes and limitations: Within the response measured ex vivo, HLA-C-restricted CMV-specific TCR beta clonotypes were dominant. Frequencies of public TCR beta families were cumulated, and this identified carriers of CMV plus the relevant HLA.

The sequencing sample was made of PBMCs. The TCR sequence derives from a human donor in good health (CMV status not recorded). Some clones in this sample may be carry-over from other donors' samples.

This CDR3 is CASSPTLRTYNEQFF. CDR3 DNA sequence: TGTGCCAGCAGCCCCACCCTGCGTACCTACAATGAGCAGTTCTTC. V is TRBV11-2 and J is TRBJ2-1; D is uncertain. Germline lookup yields CDR1 SGHAT and CDR2 FQNNGV. Trimming shortened V by 5 bases and J by 2 bases, and 13 bases separated the two germline ends. This CDR3 spans 15 amino acids.